The clone carrying this T cell receptor (beta chain) was recorded at least ten times. These data originate in a study of metastatic and nonmetastatic thyroid tumors. The wider study: Repertoires from blood and tumor or nodule tissue of malignant and benign thyroid patients were compared.

All patients were treatment-naive before thyroid surgery. In germline, CDR1 is SGHRS, CDR2 YFSETQ. The CDR3 has 15 amino acids. V lost 4 bases to trimming and J lost 7 bases; unmatched junction nucleotides: 11. Original handling: Clinicopathological groups of papillary thyroid cancer showed CDR3 differences that were used to build a distant-metastasis classifier. TCRdb ran MiXCR on the PCR reads. The V and J calls here are based on TCRdb, not the publication. Of about 15,000 clones in the sample, 23% are singletons; the top ten hold approximately 12%. This TCR came from a female donor with papillary thyroid cancer or a benign thyroid nodule (not recorded which). Some clones in this sample may be carry-over from other donors' samples. This sequence joins TRBV5-1 and TRBJ2-1, with 7 nucleotides matching TRBD2. Sequenced: tumor tissue. CDR3 sequence (DNA): TGCGCCAGCAGCCCCCGCGCGGGAGTTCTTAATGAGCAGTTCTTC. As protein: CASSPRAGVLNEQFF.